This is a list of T cell receptor beta chains from one sample in a study of OX40 agonist ivuxolimab in advanced cancers. Produced via immunoSEQ multiplex PCR; TCRdb's table is partial and in-frame only. The sample consists of about 48,000 clones, 75% to 90% of them appearing once. Specimen: CD4+ or CD8+ T cells sorted from blood, collected in a trial of the OX40 agonist ivuxolimab. All receptors derive from an adult with an advanced solid tumor such as melanoma, head and neck, liver or kidney cancer. The CDR3 runs from the conserved cysteine through the conserved F or W. The order of the fields is V gene, CDR3 protein.

v_call: TRBV4-2; cdr3_aa: CASSPGTGYVSMETQYF
v_call: TRBV5-1; cdr3_aa: CASSLEYGYYEQYF
v_call: TRBV19; cdr3_aa: CASSIGWGPDSGNTIYF
v_call: TRBV5-1; cdr3_aa: CASTPGERDTQETQYF
v_call: TRBV7-9; cdr3_aa: CASSRRQGEGETQYF
v_call: TRBV10-3; cdr3_aa: CAISDGQGGETQYF
v_call: TRBV29-1; cdr3_aa: CSVGINGYEQYF
v_call: TRBV25-1; cdr3_aa: CASSATGGYQPQHF
v_call: TRBV28; cdr3_aa: CASSSYRVGNTEAFF
v_call: TRBV15; cdr3_aa: CATSSGVGRQETQYF
v_call: TRBV30; cdr3_aa: CAWSAGNTEAFF
v_call: TRBV4-2; cdr3_aa: CASSQDIGGYNEQFF
v_call: TRBV27; cdr3_aa: CASSSRPLGDQPQHF
v_call: TRBV19; cdr3_aa: CASGITGELFF
v_call: TRBV5-1; cdr3_aa: CASSLGADGYGYTF
v_call: TRBV27; cdr3_aa: CASSSLAGVGATDTQYF
v_call: TRBV9; cdr3_aa: CASSVVGGILVTDTQYF
v_call: TRBV9; cdr3_aa: CASSVGGREQFF
v_call: TRBV7-9; cdr3_aa: CASSSIGGLTDTQYF
v_call: TRBV6-5; cdr3_aa: CASSSDRGWYNGYTF
v_call: TRBV9; cdr3_aa: CASSVEGTGNTIYF
v_call: TRBV7-9; cdr3_aa: CASSLVGASYEQYF
v_call: TRBV7-8; cdr3_aa: CASSLGAGTSTDTQYF
v_call: TRBV27; cdr3_aa: CASMGSPFDGYTF
v_call: TRBV4-1; cdr3_aa: CASSQGSGRDTQYF
v_call: TRBV6-5; cdr3_aa: CASSYMQGNQPQHF
v_call: TRBV6-4; cdr3_aa: CASRQFGQGNYGYTF
v_call: TRBV5-4; cdr3_aa: CASSSRTGGDEQFF